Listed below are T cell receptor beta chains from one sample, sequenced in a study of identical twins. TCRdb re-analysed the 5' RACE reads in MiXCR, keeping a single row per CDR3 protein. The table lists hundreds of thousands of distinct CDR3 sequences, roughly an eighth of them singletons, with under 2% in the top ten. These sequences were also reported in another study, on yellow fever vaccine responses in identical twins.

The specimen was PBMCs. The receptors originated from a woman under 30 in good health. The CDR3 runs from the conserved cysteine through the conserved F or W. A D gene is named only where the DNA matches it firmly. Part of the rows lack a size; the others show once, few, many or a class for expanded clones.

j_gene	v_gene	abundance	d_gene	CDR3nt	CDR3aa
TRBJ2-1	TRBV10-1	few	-	TGCGCCAGCAGTGATACATGGCGAGGACCAAAAACTTACAATGAGCAGTTCTTC	CASSDTWRGPKTYNEQFF
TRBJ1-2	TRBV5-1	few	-	TGCGCCAGCAGCCCAGAACCTAACCCCCTGCGGGATGGCTACACCTTC	CASSPEPNPLRDGYTF
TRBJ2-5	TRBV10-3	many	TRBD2	TGTGCCATCAGCGTAGCGGGGGCCGAAGAGACCCAGTACTTC	CAISVAGAEETQYF
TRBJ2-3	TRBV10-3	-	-	TGTCCCACGCGTCCCGCGGGGTCCACAGATACGCAGTATTTT	CPTRPAGSTDTQYF
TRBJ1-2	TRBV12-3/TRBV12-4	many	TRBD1	TGTGCCAGCAGCCTTGGACAGGGGAATGACAACTATGGCTACACCTTC	CASSLGQGNDNYGYTF
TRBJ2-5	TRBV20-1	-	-	TGCAGTGCTAGTGAAGCCGGGACCCCCTGGGAGACCCAGTACTTC	CSASEAGTPWETQYF
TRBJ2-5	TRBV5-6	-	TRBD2	TGTGCCAGCAGCCCCGCGGGACTAGGTTGGGAGACCCAGTACTTC	CASSPAGLGWETQYF
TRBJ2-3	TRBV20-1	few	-	TGCAGTGCTAGACGGGTAAACACAGATACGCAGTATTTT	CSARRVNTDTQYF
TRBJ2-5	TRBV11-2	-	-	TGTGCCAGCAGCTTAGGGGGCGGACGGCTGACCCAGTACTTC	CASSLGGGRLTQYF
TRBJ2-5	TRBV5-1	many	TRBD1	TGCGCCAGCAGCAGGGACAGGGGAGAAGAGACCCAGTACTTC	CASSRDRGEETQYF
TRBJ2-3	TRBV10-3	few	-	TGTGCCATCAGTGCGGGACCTCAAATGCCTGCAGATACGCAGTATTTT	CAISAGPQMPADTQYF
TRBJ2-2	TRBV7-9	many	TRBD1	TGTGCCAGCAGCTCCCGGACAGGGGCCACCGGGGAGCTGTTTTTT	CASSSRTGATGELFF
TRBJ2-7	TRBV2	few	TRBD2	TGTGCCAGCAGTGAAGATTTGAGCGGGAGGCGGGTCTACGAGCAGTACTTC	CASSEDLSGRRVYEQYF
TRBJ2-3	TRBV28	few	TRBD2	TGTGCCAGCAGTTTATATCGCAGCGGGGCTTACACAGATACGCAGTATTTT	CASSLYRSGAYTDTQYF
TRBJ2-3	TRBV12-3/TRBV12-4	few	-	TGTGCCGGGGCGACCTCCACAGATACGCAGTATTTT	CAGATSTDTQYF
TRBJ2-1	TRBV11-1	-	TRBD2	TGTGCCAGCAAGGGGGGGACTAGCAGTTACAATGAGCAGTTCTTC	CASKGGTSSYNEQFF
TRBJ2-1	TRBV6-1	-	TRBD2	TGTGCCAGCAGTCGAAGCGGGAGTTTGAATGAGCAGTTCTTC	CASSRSGSLNEQFF
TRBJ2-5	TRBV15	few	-	TGTGCCACCAGCAGACTAGGGGGGGCTCTTGAGACCCAGTACTTC	CATSRLGGALETQYF
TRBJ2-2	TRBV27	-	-	TGTGCCAGCAGTTTCCAGAGGACCGGGGAGCTGTTTTTT	CASSFQRTGELFF
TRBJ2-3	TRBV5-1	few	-	TGCGCCAGCAGGCGAACCGGGACTAGCACAGATACGCAGTATTTT	CASRRTGTSTDTQYF